This TCR beta chain was sequenced in a study of identical twins listed by TCRdb under 2016. The study in broad terms: TCR alpha and beta repertoires from monozygotic twins, unrelated adults of various ages and cord blood were deep-sequenced to test whether fetal clonotypes persist. Replicate twin experiments were performed at different times using different library preparation protocols to rule out contamination. What the authors observed across the whole study: Zero-insertion analyses could be partly confounded by invariant T cells such as MAIT and iNKT, although diverse VJ usage argued against such confounding for most clonotypes. Fewer insertions were carried by abundant cord blood beta clonotypes, a similar but weaker trend appeared in young adult naive repertoires, and no such trend appeared in memory repertoires. Because the same donors could not be followed over many years, the conclusions relied on cross-sectional statistical analysis. Compared with coincidental sharing between unrelated individuals, out-of-frame TCR alpha sequences shared between twins had an excess of sequences with low generation probability. In monozygotic twins, recombination models systematically underestimated out-of-frame TCR alpha sharing, but the models matched the sharing seen between unrelated individuals. The excess sharing between twins in beta out-of-frame sequences was weaker because fewer shared sequences reduced the signal-to-noise ratio.

Preparation of the library involved 5' RACE. TCRdb lists the instrument as Illumina HiSeq 2000. A universal primer binding site was introduced by template switching, and a unique molecular identifier was present in the final cDNA, enabling accurate counting of TCR cDNA molecules. Specific primers in the conserved constant-segment region were used to synthesize first-strand cDNA for the TCR alpha and beta chains. To control for contamination, each cDNA library was double barcoded with a SMART-Mk sample barcode plus Illumina barcodes. Two successive PCR steps introduced TruSeq adapter sequences along with Illumina sample barcodes. Sequencing of the TCR alpha and beta cDNA libraries was done on the Illumina HiSeq platform using custom primers. The published analysis was carried out like this. MiGEC processed the raw reads to extract unique molecular identifiers, while MiXCR was used to determine the CDR3 positions. For each individual, recombination models were inferred using an EM algorithm with the repgenHMM and IGoR tools. The tcR package in R was used for shared clonotype analysis, with sharing normalized by the product of cloneset sizes. Out-of-frame nonproductive sequences were analyzed to study raw recombination free of thymic and clonal selection effects. The public reads were run again by TCRdb, first through fastp at Q25 and then through MiXCR, and only productive beta chains were kept. Rows are unified per CDR3 protein, each entry keeping the most common DNA and genes. The V and J calls here are based on TCRdb, not the publication. Across this sample there are fewer than 550,000 distinct CDR3 sequences, with approximately 14% seen only once. About 0.94% of the sample lies in the top ten.

Every donor was a healthy Caucasian. The twin cohort comprised three pairs of female monozygotic twins, all aged roughly 18 to 30 years. Positive isolation kits from Invitrogen were used to isolate CD4+ and CD8+ T cell populations. Its CDR3 holds 12 amino acids, cysteine through phenylalanine. Only the CDR3 DNA is retained, 36 bases long and in frame from the first base. Trimming takes 0 bases from V and 7 bases from J, and the germline ends sit 10 bases apart. The germline V gene (reference sequence) sets CDR1 to DFQATT and CDR2 to SNEGSKA. The sample holds a few counts of this clonotype. What this receptor recognizes is not known. No base quality information exists; no much larger clone differs at one position. A further study also used this sample, focusing on yellow fever vaccine responses in identical twins. Looking at the second paper: According to the authors, the vaccine-induced T cell response in identical twins seemed to be partly convergent and partly specific to each individual. The study precisely tracked vaccine-responding T cell clones in identical twins.

Sample: CD4+ T cells sorted from blood. This receptor was obtained from a woman in her late teens or twenties in good health. Recombination linked TRBV20-1 to TRBJ2-7; the D gene lacks a confident call. The CDR3 protein: CSARDLPGEQYF. The DNA reads TGCAGTGCTAGAGATCTCCCCGGAGAGCAGTACTTC.